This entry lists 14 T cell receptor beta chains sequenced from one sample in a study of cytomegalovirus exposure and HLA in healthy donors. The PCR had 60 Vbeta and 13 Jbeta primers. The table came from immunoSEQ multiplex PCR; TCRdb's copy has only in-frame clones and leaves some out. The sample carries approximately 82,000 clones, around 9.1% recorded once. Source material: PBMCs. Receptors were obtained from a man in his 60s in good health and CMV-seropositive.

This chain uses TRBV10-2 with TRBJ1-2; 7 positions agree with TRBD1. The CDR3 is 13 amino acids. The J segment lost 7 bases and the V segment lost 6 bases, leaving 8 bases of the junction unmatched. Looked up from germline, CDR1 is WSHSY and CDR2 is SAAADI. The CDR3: CASRGQERAGYTF. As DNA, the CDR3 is TGCGCCAGCAGAGGACAGGAACGCGCTGGCTACACCTTC.

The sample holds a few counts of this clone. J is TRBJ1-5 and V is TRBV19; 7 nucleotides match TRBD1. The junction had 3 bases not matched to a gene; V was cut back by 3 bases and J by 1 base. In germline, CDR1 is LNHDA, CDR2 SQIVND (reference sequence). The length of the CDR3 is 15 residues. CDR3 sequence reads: CASSMGDSSNQPQHF. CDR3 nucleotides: TGTGCCAGTAGTATGGGGGACAGCAGCAATCAGCCCCAGCATTTT.

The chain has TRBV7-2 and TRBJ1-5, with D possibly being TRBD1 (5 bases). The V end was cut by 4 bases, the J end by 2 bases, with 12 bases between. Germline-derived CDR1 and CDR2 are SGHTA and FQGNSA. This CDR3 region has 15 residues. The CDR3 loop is CASSSQGMGNQPQHF. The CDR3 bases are TGTGCCAGCAGCTCCCAGGGAATGGGCAATCAGCCCCAGCATTTT.

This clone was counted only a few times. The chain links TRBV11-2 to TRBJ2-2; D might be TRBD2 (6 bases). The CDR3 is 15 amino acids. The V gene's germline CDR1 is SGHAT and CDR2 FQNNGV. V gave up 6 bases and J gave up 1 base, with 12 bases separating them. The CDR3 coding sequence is TGTGCCAGCAGGTCAACTAGCCAGAACACCGGGGAGCTGTTTTTT. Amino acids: CASRSTSQNTGELFF. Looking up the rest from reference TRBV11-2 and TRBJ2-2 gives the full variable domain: EAGVAQSPRYKIIEKRQSVAFWCNPISGHATLYWYQQILGQGPKLLIQFQNNGVVDDSQLPKDRFSAERLKGVDSTLKIQPAKLEDSAVYLCASRSTSQNTGELFFGEGSRLTVL.

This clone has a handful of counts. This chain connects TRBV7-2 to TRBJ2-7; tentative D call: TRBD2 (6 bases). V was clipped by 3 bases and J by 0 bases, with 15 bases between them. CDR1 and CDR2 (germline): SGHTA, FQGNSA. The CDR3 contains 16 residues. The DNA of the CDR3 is TGTGCCAGCAGCTTGAACATAGCGGTGCCCTCCTACGAGCAGTACTTC. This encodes CASSLNIAVPSYEQYF. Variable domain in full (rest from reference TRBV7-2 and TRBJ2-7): GAGVSQSPSNKVTEKGKDVELRCDPISGHTALYWYRQSLGQGLEFLIYFQGNSAPDKSGLPSDRFSAERTGGSVSTLTIQRTQQEDSAVYLCASSLNIAVPSYEQYFGPGTRLTVT.

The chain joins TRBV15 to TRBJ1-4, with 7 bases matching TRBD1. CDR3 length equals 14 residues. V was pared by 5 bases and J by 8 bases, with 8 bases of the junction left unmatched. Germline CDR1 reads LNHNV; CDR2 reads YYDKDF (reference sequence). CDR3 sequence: CATSRGQVGEKLFF. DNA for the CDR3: TGTGCCACCAGCCGCGGACAGGTTGGAGAAAAACTGTTTTTT.

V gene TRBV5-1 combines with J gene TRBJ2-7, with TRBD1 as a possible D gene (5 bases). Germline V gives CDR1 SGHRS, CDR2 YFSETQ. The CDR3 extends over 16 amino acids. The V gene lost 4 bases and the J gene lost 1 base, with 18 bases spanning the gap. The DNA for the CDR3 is TGCGCCAGCAGCCTTTATTGGACATCACCATCCTACGAGCAGTACGTC. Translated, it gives CASSLYWTSPSYEQYV.

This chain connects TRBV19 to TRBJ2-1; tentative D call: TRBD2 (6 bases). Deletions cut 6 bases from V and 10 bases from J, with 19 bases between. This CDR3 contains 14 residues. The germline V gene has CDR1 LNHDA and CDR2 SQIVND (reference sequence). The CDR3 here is CASSPGLRGIEQFF. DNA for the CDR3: TGTGCCAGTAGCCCGGGACTTAGAGGGATAGAGCAGTTCTTC.

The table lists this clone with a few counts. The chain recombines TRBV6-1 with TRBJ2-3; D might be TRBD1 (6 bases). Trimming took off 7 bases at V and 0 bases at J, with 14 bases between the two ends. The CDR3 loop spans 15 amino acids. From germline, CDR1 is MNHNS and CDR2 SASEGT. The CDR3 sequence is CASTPTGHSTDTQYF. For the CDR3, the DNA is TGTGCCAGCACCCCAACGGGACATAGCACAGATACGCAGTATTTT.

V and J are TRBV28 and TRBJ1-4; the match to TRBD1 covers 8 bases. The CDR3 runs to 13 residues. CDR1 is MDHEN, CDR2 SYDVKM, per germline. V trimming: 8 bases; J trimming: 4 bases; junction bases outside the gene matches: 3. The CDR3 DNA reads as TGTGCCAGCGGAACAGGGGGTAATGAAAAACTGTTTTTT. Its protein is CASGTGGNEKLFF.

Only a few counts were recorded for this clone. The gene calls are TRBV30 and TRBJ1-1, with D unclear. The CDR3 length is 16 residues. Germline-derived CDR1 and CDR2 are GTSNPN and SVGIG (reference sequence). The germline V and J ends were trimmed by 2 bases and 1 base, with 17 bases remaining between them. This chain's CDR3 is CAWSPFLRARNTEAFF. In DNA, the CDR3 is TGTGCCTGGAGTCCCTTCCTGAGGGCCCGGAACACTGAAGCTTTCTTT.

CDR3 DNA sequence: TGTGCCACTCGGGGGAGCGGGAGCTCTGGAAACACCATATATTTT. It yields the protein CATRGSGSSGNTIYF. The chain joins TRBV28 to TRBJ1-3; D might be TRBD1 (5 bases). The CDR3 has 15 residues. The germline CDR1 and CDR2 sequences are MDHEN and SYDVKM. V was clipped by 10 bases and J by 0 bases, with 16 bases between them.

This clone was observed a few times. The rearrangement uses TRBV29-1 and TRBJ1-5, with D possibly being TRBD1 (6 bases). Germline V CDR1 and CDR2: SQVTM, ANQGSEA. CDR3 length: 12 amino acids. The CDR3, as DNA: TGCGCTTGGGGGCAGGGTACGGAGCCCCAGCATTTT. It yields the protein CAWGQGTEPQHF.

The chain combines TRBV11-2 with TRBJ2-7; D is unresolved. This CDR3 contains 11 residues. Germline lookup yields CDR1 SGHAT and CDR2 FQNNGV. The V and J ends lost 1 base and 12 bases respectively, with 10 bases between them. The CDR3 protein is CASSLGHAPYV. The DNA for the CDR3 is TGTGCCAGCAGCTTAGGGCACGCTCCGTACGTC.